Below, one TCR beta chain is given with its context. This sample is drawn from a study of blood T cell repertoires in COVID-19. Overall study: Italy, Spain and the United States were the sources of the convalescent and acute COVID-19 samples. T cells, B-cell-depleted T cells, or PBMCs supplied cDNA or gDNA.

As handled by the study authors: Reference gene primer amplification gave nucleated cell count estimates. Data came from immunoSEQ multiplex PCR; TCRdb stores just in-frame clones and leaves some out. V and J calls plus clone size are reproduced from that table; the DNA served to infer D and trimming. In the table there are under 200,000 clones, 65% to 85% of which are singletons. V lost 9 bases, J lost 7 bases, and 14 bases stayed unmatched. CDR1 and CDR2 (germline): LNHDA, SQIVND (reference sequence). This CDR3 comprises 15 residues. J is TRBJ2-2 and V is TRBV19, with 7 bases aligning to TRBD1. This clonotype originated in a woman in her twenties or thirties with acute or convalescent COVID-19. Sequenced input: peripheral blood. In DNA form, the CDR3 reads TGTGCCAGCGCACGCCGTGAGGGGGCCGGCGGGGAGCTGTTTTTT. Encoded protein: CASARREGAGGELFF.